Included here is one T cell receptor beta chain sequence, with context. The source of the sample is a study of blood T cell repertoires in COVID-19. This CDR3 region has 18 residues. Germline CDR1 MNHEY, CDR2 SVGEGT. The V and J ends lost 0 bases and 7 bases, in that order; junction bases with no gene match: 11. Using immunoSEQ multiplex PCR, the repertoire was profiled, and TCRdb retains in-frame clones only, with some absent. The top ten clones hold around 0.8% of a sample with about 250,000 clones, 88% of them seen once. The V call is TRBV6-2 or TRBV6-3, the J call TRBJ2-1; TRBD2 matches 11 bases. Sequencing used peripheral blood. This TCR derives from a woman in her twenties or thirties with acute or convalescent COVID-19. CDR3: CASSYSRTSGWRGNEQFF. CDR3 DNA sequence: TGTGCCAGCAGTTACTCCCGGACTAGCGGGTGGCGGGGGAATGAGCAGTTCTTC.